The clone carrying this T cell receptor (beta chain) was seen more than once but under ten times. The antigen is undetermined. These data originate in a study of tumor-infiltrating lymphocytes in localized non-small cell lung cancer. The overall study: Resected tumor was paired with non-adjacent uninvolved lung from the same patient. Study-wide points: Higher tumor T cell infiltration than in uninvolved lung was supported by TCRbeta sequencing. Available tissue quantity limited TCR sequencing to a patient subset.

The protocol was immunoSEQ multiplex PCR, while the TCRdb copy is restricted to in-frame clones and leaves out a portion. The data contain around 13,000 clones, 68% of them singletons. The CDR3 contains 15 residues. Germline CDR1 SNHLY, CDR2 FYNNEI. V dropped 7 bases and J dropped 6 bases, with 19 bases sitting between them. This sequence originates from a human donor with non-small cell lung cancer. V usage is TRBV2 and J usage is TRBJ1-5, with D maybe TRBD1 (6 bases). Sequenced input: uninvolved lung tissue not adjacent to the tumor. The CDR3 DNA reads as TGTGCCAGCAAAGATCACAGGGTCGTGAGTCAGCCCCAGCATTTT. Its translation is CASKDHRVVSQPQHF. The entire variable domain, with the rest obtained from reference TRBV2 and TRBJ1-5, is as follows: EPEVTQTPSHQVTQMGQEVILRCVPISNHLYFYWYRQILGQKVEFLVSFYNNEISEKSEIFDDQFSVERPDGSNFTLKIRSTKLEDSAMYFCASKDHRVVSQPQHFGDGTRLSIL.